These 6 T cell receptor beta chains were sequenced from one sample in a study of Graves' ophthalmopathy and Graves' hyperthyroidism. Investigators amplified TCR beta CDR3 regions from RNA transcripts. Amplification began with first-round RT-PCR using HTBI primers, then second-round multiplex PCR was performed. TCRdb passed the multiplex PCR reads through MiXCR, listing each CDR3 protein once. The table has approximately 1.2 million distinct CDR3 sequences, roughly 35% seen once. The sequenced material came from peripheral blood or thyroid tissue (not recorded which). The receptors were gathered from an adult man with Graves' hyperthyroidism.

The J gene is TRBJ1-4, the V gene TRBV12-3 or TRBV12-4, with D perhaps TRBD1 (6 bases). Trimming shortened V by 0 bases and J by 8 bases, and 13 bases separated the two germline ends. The CDR3 has 15 residues. In nucleotides, the CDR3 is TGTGCCAGCAGTTTAGCGCACCAGGGGAGAGAAAAACTGTTTTTT. Translation gives CASSLAHQGREKLFF.

This clonotype came up many times. The chain is built from TRBV19 and TRBJ2-7, with unresolved D. V was shortened by 4 bases and J by 5 bases, with 6 bases between the two germline ends. Germline V gene sequence: CDR1 LNHDA, CDR2 SQIVND (reference sequence). The CDR3 totals 11 residues. The CDR3 region is CASSRGNEQYF. As DNA, the CDR3 is TGTGCCAGTAGTAGGGGTAACGAGCAGTACTTC.

The rearrangement uses TRBV6-2 or TRBV6-3 and TRBJ1-6, with D unclear. The ends were cut back, 2 bases at V and 7 bases at J, with 12 bases in the middle. Per germline, CDR1 MNHEY and CDR2 SVGEGT. This CDR3 contains 15 residues. CDR3 nucleotides: TGTGCCAGCAGTTACACGGTTTCGCGGAATTCACCCCTCCACTTT. Translation: CASSYTVSRNSPLHF.

This clonotype came up a few times. The rearrangement links TRBV5-6 to TRBJ2-5; D possibly corresponds to TRBD2 (5 bases). This CDR3 region has 15 residues. V lost 2 bases and J 5 bases, leaving 16 bases between the germline ends. CDR1 and CDR2 (germline): SGHDT, YYEEEE. DNA for the CDR3: TGTGCCAGCAGCTTTTTTCGGATGAGGAGGGAGACCCAGTACTTC. Translating gives CASSFFRMRRETQYF.

This clonotype was observed once. V gene TRBV6-6 combines with J gene TRBJ1-2; D may be TRBD1 (5 bases). Looked up from germline, CDR1 is MNHNY and CDR2 is SVGAGI (reference sequence). With 0 bases removed from V and 4 bases from J, the gap between germline ends came to 12 bases. There are 15 residues in the CDR3. The CDR3 loop is CASSYSKGDGYGYTF. For the CDR3, the DNA is TGTGCCAGCAGTTACTCGAAAGGGGATGGCTATGGCTACACCTTC.

Concerning this clonotype: A much larger clone differs by one base, so this may be a read error. The gene calls are TRBV7-9 and TRBJ1-5; D not resolved. The CDR3 is 13 residues long. The V end was cut by 6 bases, the J end by 12 bases, with 18 bases between. Germline assignment: CDR1 SEHNR and CDR2 FQNEAQ (reference sequence). CDR3 bases: TGTGCCAGCAGTTTTATAGAGGAGACGCTCCAGCATTTT. This gives the protein CASSFIEETLQHF.